The entry below describes one T cell receptor (beta chain). Original data processing: After removing out-of-frame reads, 2 million to 2.5 million distinct TCRbeta sequences remained. The table came from immunoSEQ multiplex PCR; TCRdb's copy has only in-frame clones and leaves some out. V, J and clone size reflect that table, while D and trimming were determined from the DNA. Of tens of thousands of clones listed, around 82% are singletons. This sample is part of a study of memory CD4+ T cells and cytomegalovirus serostatus. V was shortened by 6 bases and J by 0 bases, with 9 bases between the two germline ends. Germline CDR1 and CDR2: SGHVS and FQNEAQ. The CDR3 contains 15 residues. The sort gate was single viable CD3+CD4+CD8-CD45RO+ cells for memory CD4+ T cells. Serum IgG to CMV pp150, pp28, p38 and p52 defined serostatus.

Sequenced material: memory CD4+ T cells from blood. The chain uses TRBV7-8 and TRBJ2-6, with D unresolved. The receptor was derived from an adult in good health and CMV-seronegative. The CDR3 loop is CASRRTLSGANVLTF. In DNA form, the CDR3 reads TGTGCCAGCAGAAGGACCCTCTCTGGGGCCAACGTCCTGACTTTC.